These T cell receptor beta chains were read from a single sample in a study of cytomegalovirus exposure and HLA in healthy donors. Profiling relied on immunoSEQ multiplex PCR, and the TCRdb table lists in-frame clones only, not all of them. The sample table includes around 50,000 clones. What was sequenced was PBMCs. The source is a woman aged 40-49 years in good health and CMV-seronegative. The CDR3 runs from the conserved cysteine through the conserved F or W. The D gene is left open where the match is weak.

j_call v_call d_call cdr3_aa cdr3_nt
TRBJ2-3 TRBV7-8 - CASSLGGQPFTDTQYF TGTGCCAGCAGCTTGGGGGGACAGCCGTTCACAGATACGCAGTATTTT
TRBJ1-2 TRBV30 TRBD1 CASLLKQGVYGYTF TGTGCCTCCCTATTGAAACAGGGGGTATATGGCTACACCTTC
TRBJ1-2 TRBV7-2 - CASSLAALNYGYTF TGTGCCAGCAGCTTAGCAGCGTTAAACTATGGCTACACCTTC
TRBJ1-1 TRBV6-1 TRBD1 CASTRDRGTEAFF TGTGCCAGCACTAGGGACAGGGGAACTGAAGCTTTCTTT
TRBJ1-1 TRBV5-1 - CASSFDSYMNTEAFF TGCGCCAGCAGCTTTGACAGCTATATGAACACTGAAGCTTTCTTT
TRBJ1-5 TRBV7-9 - CASSLTGDQPQHF TGTGCCAGCAGCTTAACGGGGGATCAGCCCCAGCATTTT
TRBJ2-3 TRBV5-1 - CASSYAGLTDTQYF TGCGCCAGCAGCTATGCAGGGTTGACAGATACGCAGTATTTT
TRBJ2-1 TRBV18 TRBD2 CASSPRTSGSYNEQFF TGTGCCAGCTCACCCCGGACTAGCGGGTCCTACAATGAGCAGTTCTTC
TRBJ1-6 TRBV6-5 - CASSYAQGKGSPLHF TGTGCCAGCAGTTACGCGCAGGGGAAGGGTTCACCCCTCCACTTT
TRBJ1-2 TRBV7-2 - CASSPARRGSGYTF TGTGCCAGCAGCCCCGCCCGAAGGGGGTCTGGCTACACCTTC
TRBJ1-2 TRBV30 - CAWSDLYGYTF TGTGCCTGGAGTGATTTATATGGCTACACCTTC
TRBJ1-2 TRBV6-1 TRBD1 CASRTGLDYGYTF TGTGCCAGCAGGACAGGGTTGGACTATGGCTACACCTTC
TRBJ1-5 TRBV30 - CAWSPGGTNQPQHF TGTGCCTGGAGTCCCGGGGGAACGAATCAGCCCCAGCATTTT
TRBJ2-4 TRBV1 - CTSSRGCIGAKNIQYF TGCACCAGCAGCCGAGGGTGTATTGGAGCCAAAAACATTCAGTACTTC
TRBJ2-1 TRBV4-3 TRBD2 CASSQSGTTDGEQFF TGCGCCAGCAGCCAGAGCGGGACCACCGATGGTGAGCAGTTCTTC
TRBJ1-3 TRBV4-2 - CASSQELGRFNGNTIYF TGTGCCAGCAGCCAAGAATTAGGCAGGTTCAATGGAAACACCATATATTTT
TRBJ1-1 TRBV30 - CACQRGNTEAFF TGTGCCTGTCAAAGGGGGAACACTGAAGCTTTCTTT
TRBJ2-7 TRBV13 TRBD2 CASSSTSGVSSYEQYF TGTGCCAGCAGCTCAACTAGCGGGGTTAGCTCCTACGAGCAGTACTTC
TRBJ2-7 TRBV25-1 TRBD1 CASSDDRGSYEQYF TGTGCCAGCAGTGACGACAGGGGCTCCTACGAGCAGTACTTC
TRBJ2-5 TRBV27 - CATVHRSTQYF TGTGCCACCGTGCATCGGAGTACCCAGTACTTC
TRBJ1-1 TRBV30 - CAWPFWEGNTEAFF TGTGCCTGGCCCTTCTGGGAGGGTAACACTGAAGCTTTCTTT
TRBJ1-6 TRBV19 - CASSMGSGGDSPLHF TGTGCCAGTAGTATGGGGTCAGGAGGTGATTCACCCCTCCACTTT